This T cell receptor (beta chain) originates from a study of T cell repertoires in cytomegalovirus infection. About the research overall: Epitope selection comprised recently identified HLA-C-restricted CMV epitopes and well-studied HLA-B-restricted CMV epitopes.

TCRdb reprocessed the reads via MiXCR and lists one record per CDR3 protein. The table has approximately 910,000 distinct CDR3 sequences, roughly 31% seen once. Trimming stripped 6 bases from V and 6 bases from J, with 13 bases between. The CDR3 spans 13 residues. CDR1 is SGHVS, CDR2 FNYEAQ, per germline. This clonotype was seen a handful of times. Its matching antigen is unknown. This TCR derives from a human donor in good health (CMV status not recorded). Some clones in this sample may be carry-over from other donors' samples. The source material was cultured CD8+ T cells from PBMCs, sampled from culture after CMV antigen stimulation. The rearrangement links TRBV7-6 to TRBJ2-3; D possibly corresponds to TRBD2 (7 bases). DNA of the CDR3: TGTGCCAGCAGTTCGGGGGGCTGGGATACGCAGTATTTT. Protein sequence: CASSSGGWDTQYF.